These 18 T cell receptor beta chains were all obtained from the same sample, sequenced in a study of chemoradiotherapy in HPV16-positive cancers. Measured with immunoSEQ multiplex PCR; TCRdb has only the in-frame clones, and not every one. The sample includes approximately 32,000 clones, around 77% of them seen just once. The specimen was blood, collected from a patient who underwent chemoradiotherapy. The receptors come from a human donor with HPV-associated anogenital cancer.

The chain carries TRBV25-1 and TRBJ1-1, with D unresolved. The germline CDR1 and CDR2 sequences are MGHDK and SYGVNS. V lost 7 bases to trimming and J lost 1 base, with 4 bases between them. This CDR3 region has 11 residues. The CDR3 loop reads CASTRNTEAFF. CDR3 nucleotides: TGTGCCAGCACCAGGAACACTGAAGCTTTCTTT.

The chain has TRBV19 and TRBJ2-7; 7 nucleotides align to TRBD2. V shed 1 base, J shed 4 bases, and the junction held 4 bases outside the gene matches. Germline lookup yields CDR1 LNHDA and CDR2 SQIVND (reference sequence). The CDR3 contains 14 residues. CDR3 residues: CASSIVVGRYEQYF. The CDR3 nucleotides read TGTGCCAGTAGTATAGTAGTCGGGAGGTACGAGCAGTACTTC.

This sequence joins TRBV6-6 and TRBJ1-1, with D hard to call. The CDR3 covers 12 residues. Trimming stripped 7 bases from V and 2 bases from J, with 8 bases between. The germline CDR1 and CDR2 sequences are MNHNY and SVGAGI (reference sequence). CDR3 protein: CASNDANTEAFF. Written as DNA, the CDR3 is TGTGCCAGCAATGATGCTAACACTGAAGCTTTCTTT.

The count of this clone is one. CDR3 bases: TGCGCCAGCAGCTTGAGTCTGGGAAACACTGAAGCTTTCTTT. It yields the protein CASSLSLGNTEAFF. The chain uses TRBV5-1 and TRBJ1-1; D is ambiguous. Germline CDR1 and CDR2: SGHRS and YFSETQ. CDR3 size: 14 residues. Trimming stripped 1 base from V and 2 bases from J, with 9 bases between.

The chain uses TRBV5-6 and TRBJ1-4; 9 bases are shared with TRBD1. CDR1 SGHDT and CDR2 YYEEEE come from the germline V gene. Trimming took 0 bases from V and 8 from J; bases not matched to a gene: 2. CDR3 size: 14 residues. The DNA of the CDR3 is TGTGCCAGCAGCTTGGCCGGGACAGGGGAAAAACTGTTTTTT. Amino acids: CASSLAGTGEKLFF.

The genes are TRBV10-3 and TRBJ1-5; D not certain. Germline CDR1 ENHRY, CDR2 SYGVKD. V was trimmed by 0 bases and J by 7 bases, leaving 4 bases between them. This CDR3 contains 12 residues. The CDR3 protein is CAISESGQPQHF. The CDR3, as DNA: TGTGCCATCAGTGAGTCGGGCCAGCCCCAGCATTTT.

This chain links TRBV5-1 with TRBJ2-3; possibly TRBD1 for D (6 bases). Trimming left V 0 bases short and J 4 bases short, with 12 bases between. Looked up from germline, CDR1 is SGHRS and CDR2 is YFSETQ. The CDR3 runs 15 residues. CDR3 in amino acids: CASSLVQGSADTQYF. CDR3 DNA sequence: TGCGCCAGCAGCTTGGTCCAGGGGAGCGCAGATACGCAGTATTTT.

The V call is TRBV9, the J call TRBJ2-2; 12 nucleotides line up with TRBD2. Germline CDR1 is SGDLS and CDR2 is YYNGEE. V was clipped by 4 bases and J by 4 bases; unmatched bases: 5. The length of the CDR3 is 16 residues. For the CDR3, the DNA is TGTGCCAGCAGCCCACTAGCGGGGGGTACCACCGGGGAGCTGTTTTTT. This sequence encodes CASSPLAGGTTGELFF.

The chain is built from TRBV2 and TRBJ1-4; the D gene is possibly TRBD1 (6 bases). CDR1 and CDR2 from the germline V gene are SNHLY and FYNNEI. V dropped 4 bases and J dropped 5 bases, with 14 bases sitting between them. CDR3 length equals 15 residues. CDR3 in amino acids: CASSAWRQENEKLFF. The CDR3 DNA follows: TGTGCCAGCAGTGCTTGGAGACAGGAGAATGAAAAACTGTTTTTT. Combining the CDR3 with reference TRBV2 and TRBJ1-4 gives the whole variable domain EPEVTQTPSHQVTQMGQEVILRCVPISNHLYFYWYRQILGQKVEFLVSFYNNEISEKSEIFDDQFSVERPDGSNFTLKIRSTKLEDSAMYFCASSAWRQENEKLFFGSGTQLSVL.

The rearrangement joins TRBV7-9 to TRBJ1-4; weak D call: TRBD1 (5 bases). This CDR3 is 14 amino acids long. V was trimmed by 5 bases and J by 7 bases, leaving 14 bases between them. Germline assignment: CDR1 SEHNR and CDR2 FQNEAQ (reference sequence). CDR3 bases: TGTGCCAGCAGCCCCAGGGCTCGAGTTGAAAAACTGTTTTTT. Its protein is CASSPRARVEKLFF.

This clone was picked up one time. The chain uses TRBV27 and TRBJ1-4, with D perhaps matching TRBD1 (5 bases). The CDR3 loop spans 15 amino acids. From germline, CDR1 is MNHEY and CDR2 SMNVEV (reference sequence). Trimming cost V 6 bases and J 8 bases, with 19 bases left between them. CDR3 in amino acids: CASRPFGPGLEKLFF. CDR3 DNA: TGTGCCAGCAGACCCTTCGGACCGGGGCTCGAAAAACTGTTTTTT.

V and J are TRBV5-4 and TRBJ1-2, with D possibly being TRBD1 (6 bases). The CDR3 loop spans 14 amino acids. The germline V gene encodes CDR1 SGHNT and CDR2 YYREEE (reference sequence). The V end was cut by 1 base, the J end by 4 bases, with 11 bases between. CDR3 loop: CASSLTTGPYGYTF. The CDR3 nucleotides read TGTGCCAGCAGCTTGACGACAGGACCCTATGGCTACACCTTC. Full variable domain (remainder filled in from reference TRBV5-4 and TRBJ1-2): ETGVTQSPTHLIKTRGQQVTLRCSSQSGHNTVSWYQQALGQGPQFIFQYYREEENGRGNFPPRFSGLQFPNYSSELNVNALELDDSALYLCASSLTTGPYGYTFGSGTRLTVV.

The chain couples TRBV5-1 to TRBJ2-2, with D possibly matching TRBD2 (5 bases). V was pared by 7 bases and J by 7 bases, with 20 bases between. This CDR3 is 15 amino acids long. Looked up from germline, CDR1 is SGHRS and CDR2 is YFSETQ. CDR3 sequence reads: CASSFQEESGGELFF. DNA of the CDR3: TGCGCCAGCTCCTTCCAGGAGGAATCTGGCGGGGAGCTGTTTTTT.

This clone was seen only once. The chain joins TRBV29-1 to TRBJ1-3, with D tentatively TRBD1 (6 bases). The CDR3 consists of 14 residues. The germline V gene has CDR1 SQVTM and CDR2 ANQGSEA. V lost 6 bases, J lost 2 bases, and 14 bases lay in between. CDR3 bases: TGCAGCGTGGAGGACAGTAACGCTGGAAACACCATATATTTT. This sequence encodes CSVEDSNAGNTIYF.

This sequence joins TRBV5-1 and TRBJ2-5; TRBD1 might be the D (5 bases). CDR1 is SGHRS, CDR2 YFSETQ, per germline. This CDR3 spans 14 amino acids. V gave up 4 bases and J gave up 3 bases, with 13 bases separating them. CDR3 protein: CASSTNAGKETQYF. The DNA of the CDR3 is TGCGCCAGCAGCACTAACGCAGGGAAAGAGACCCAGTACTTC.

The chain uses TRBV19 and TRBJ2-7, with TRBD1 matching 8 bases. The length of the CDR3 is 14 residues. V shed 8 bases and J 1 base; nucleotides not matched to a gene: 7. Germline-derived CDR1 and CDR2 are LNHDA and SQIVND (reference sequence). The CDR3 DNA reads as TGTGCCAGTTCTGACAGGGGTGGATCCTACGAGCAGTACTTC. This encodes CASSDRGGSYEQYF.

The rearrangement joins TRBV19 to TRBJ2-6; TRBD1 agrees at 7 bases. The CDR3 consists of 18 residues. J lost 2 bases, V lost 4 bases, and 11 bases had no gene match. CDR1 is LNHDA, CDR2 SQIVND, per germline (reference sequence). CDR3 sequence (DNA): TGTGCCAGTAGTACCCCCGTGACAGGGCGGACTGGGGCCAACGTCCTGACTTTC. As protein: CASSTPVTGRTGANVLTF. The full variable domain, completed using reference TRBV19 and TRBJ2-6, is DGGITQSPKYLFRKEGQNVTLSCEQNLNHDAMYWYRQDPGQGLRLIYYSQIVNDFQKGDIAEGYSVSREKKESFPLTVTSAQKNPTAFYLCASSTPVTGRTGANVLTFGAGSRLTVL.

The chain joins TRBV2 to TRBJ1-2; D is unclear. Germline V CDR1 and CDR2: SNHLY, FYNNEI. Trimming left V 6 bases short and J 0 bases short, with 8 bases between. The CDR3 is made up of 13 amino acids. Here the CDR3 reads CASRVFANYGYTF. The DNA of the CDR3 is TGTGCCAGCAGGGTTTTTGCTAACTATGGCTACACCTTC.